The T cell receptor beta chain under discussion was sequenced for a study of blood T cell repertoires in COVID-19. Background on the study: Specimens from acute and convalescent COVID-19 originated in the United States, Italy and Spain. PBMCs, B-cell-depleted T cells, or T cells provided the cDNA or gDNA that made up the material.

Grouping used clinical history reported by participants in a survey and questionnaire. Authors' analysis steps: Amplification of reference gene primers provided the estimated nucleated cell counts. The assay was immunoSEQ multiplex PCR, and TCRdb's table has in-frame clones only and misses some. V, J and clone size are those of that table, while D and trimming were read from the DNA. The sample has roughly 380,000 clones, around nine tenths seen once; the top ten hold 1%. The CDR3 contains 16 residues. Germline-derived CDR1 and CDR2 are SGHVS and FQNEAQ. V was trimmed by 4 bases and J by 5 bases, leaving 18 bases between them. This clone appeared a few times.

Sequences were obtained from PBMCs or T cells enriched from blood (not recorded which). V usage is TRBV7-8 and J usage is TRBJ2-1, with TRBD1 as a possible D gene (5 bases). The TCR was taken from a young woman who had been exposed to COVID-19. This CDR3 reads CASSSRAGNRDNEQFF. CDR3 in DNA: TGTGCCAGCAGCTCCAGGGCAGGGAATAGAGACAATGAGCAGTTCTTC.